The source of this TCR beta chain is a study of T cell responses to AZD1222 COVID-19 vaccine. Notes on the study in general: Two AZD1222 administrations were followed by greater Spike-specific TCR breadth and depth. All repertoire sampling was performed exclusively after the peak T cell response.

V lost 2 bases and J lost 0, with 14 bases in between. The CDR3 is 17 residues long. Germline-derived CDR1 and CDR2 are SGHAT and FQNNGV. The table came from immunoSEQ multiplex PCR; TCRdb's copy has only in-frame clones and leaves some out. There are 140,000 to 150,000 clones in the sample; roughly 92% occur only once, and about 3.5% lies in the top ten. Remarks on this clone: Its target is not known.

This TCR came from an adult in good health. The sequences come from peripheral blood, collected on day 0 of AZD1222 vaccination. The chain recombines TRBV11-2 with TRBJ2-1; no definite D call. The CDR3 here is CASSLSPSTGSYNEQFF. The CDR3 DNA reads TGTGCCAGCAGCTTAAGCCCTTCCACGGGCTCCTACAATGAGCAGTTCTTC.